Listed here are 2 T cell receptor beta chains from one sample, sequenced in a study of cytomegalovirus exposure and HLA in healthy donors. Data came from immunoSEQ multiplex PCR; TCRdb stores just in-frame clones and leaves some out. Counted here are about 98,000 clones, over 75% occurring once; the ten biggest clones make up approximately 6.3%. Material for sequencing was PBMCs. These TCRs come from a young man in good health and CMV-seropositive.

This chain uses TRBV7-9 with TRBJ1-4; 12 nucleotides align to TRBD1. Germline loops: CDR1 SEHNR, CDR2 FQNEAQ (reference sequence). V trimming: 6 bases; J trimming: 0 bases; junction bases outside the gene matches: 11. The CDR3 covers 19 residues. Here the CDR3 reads CASSRPGQGAFATNEKLFF. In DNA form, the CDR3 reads TGTGCCAGCAGTCGGCCGGGACAGGGGGCCTTTGCAACTAATGAAAAACTGTTTTTT.

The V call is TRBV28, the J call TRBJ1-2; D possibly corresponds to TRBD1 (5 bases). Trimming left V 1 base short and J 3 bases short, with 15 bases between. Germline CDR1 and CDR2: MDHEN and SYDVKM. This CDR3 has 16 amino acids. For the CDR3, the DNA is TGTGCCAGCAGTTTATTCGGAGGGGTAGGTGACTATGGCTACACCTTC. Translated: CASSLFGGVGDYGYTF.